This passage covers 18 T cell receptor beta chains from one sample sequenced in a study of CD8+CD57+ T cells in acquired aplastic anemia. Patients picked for sequencing had shown CD8+CD57+ cell expansion detected by flow cytometry. Genomic DNA was employed as the template in profiling TCR beta VDJ and CDR3. One entry per CDR3 protein results from TCRdb running MiXCR on the reads. This sample has 260,000 or so distinct CDR3 sequences, with roughly half found just once. Sequencing used sorted CD4+, CD8+, or CD8+CD57+ T cells (not recorded which) from PBMCs. These receptors were collected from a human donor with aplastic anemia.

The table lists this clonotype with a few counts. This sequence joins TRBV12-3 or TRBV12-4 and TRBJ1-4; TRBD1 matches at 11 bases. V shed 6 bases, J shed 7 bases, and the junction held 4 bases outside the gene matches. There are 14 residues in the CDR3. CDR3 protein: CASRSGTGGEKLFF. As DNA, the CDR3 is TGTGCCAGCAGGTCCGGGACAGGGGGTGAAAAACTGTTTTTT.

This clonotype was found many times. V is TRBV6-2 or TRBV6-3 and J is TRBJ2-7; 8 positions agree with TRBD1. Germline values: CDR1 MNHEY, CDR2 SVGEGT. V lost 0 bases and J lost 3; bases outside the gene matches: 1. The CDR3 sequence is 14 residues long. CDR3 in amino acids: CASSYSGTGYEQYF. CDR3 DNA: TGTGCCAGCAGTTACTCCGGGACAGGCTACGAGCAGTACTTC.

There are many counts of this clonotype. V and J are TRBV6-4 and TRBJ2-2, with D hard to call. The CDR3 runs to 15 residues. Germline CDR1 is MRHNA and CDR2 is SNTAGT. Trimming removed 0 bases from V and 2 bases from J, with 7 bases in between. The DNA for the CDR3 is TGTGCCAGCAGTGACTCGCGGAGTAACACCGGGGAGCTGTTTTTT. It translates to CASSDSRSNTGELFF.

This clonotype was detected many times. The chain combines TRBV4-1 with TRBJ2-5; either TRBD1 or TRBD2 may fit D (5 bases each). Trimming pared 0 bases from V and 3 bases from J, leaving 8 bases between. Per germline, CDR1 MGHRA and CDR2 YSYEKL. This CDR3 is built from 14 residues. The CDR3 is CASSQDGAEETQYF. The DNA for the CDR3 is TGCGCCAGCAGCCAAGACGGGGCAGAAGAGACCCAGTACTTC.

The chain has TRBV7-9 and TRBJ2-1; D is unresolved. Germline CDR1 is SEHNR and CDR2 is FQNEAQ (reference sequence). Trimming took 2 bases from V and 5 from J, leaving 7 bases between them. CDR3 length: 13 residues. The CDR3 DNA sequence: TGTGCCAGCAGCTTACCAGCCGACAATGAGCAGTTCTTC. Protein product: CASSLPADNEQFF.

The count of this clonotype is one. CDR3 nucleotides: TGTGCCAGCAGTGGCAGTGGCTATAATTCACCCCTCCACTTT. Amino acids: CASSGSGYNSPLHF. The chain employs TRBV6-1 and TRBJ1-6, with D unresolved. The CDR3 has 14 residues. Germline V gives CDR1 MNHNS, CDR2 SASEGT. Trimming took off 4 bases at V and 3 bases at J, with 7 bases between the two ends.

This clonotype was recorded many times. This sequence joins TRBV16 and TRBJ2-7; D call uncertain. With 2 bases removed from V and 6 bases from J, the gap between germline ends came to 17 bases. CDR1 is KGHSY, CDR2 FQNENV, per germline. This CDR3 has 15 amino acids. CDR3 nucleotides: TGTGCCAGCAGCCAAGTGGATAGGGTAGCCGGCGAGCAGTACTTC. Its translation: CASSQVDRVAGEQYF. Variable domain in full (rest from reference TRBV16 and TRBJ2-7): GEEVAQTPKHLVRGEGQKAKLYCAPIKGHSYVFWYQQVLKNEFKFLISFQNENVFDETGMPKERFSAKCLPNSPCSLEIQATKLEDSAVYFCASSQVDRVAGEQYFGPGTRLTVT.

This clonotype was observed a single time. This chain links TRBV4-1 with TRBJ2-7; either TRBD1 or TRBD2 may supply D (5 bases each). Germline V CDR1 and CDR2: MGHRA, YSYEKL. The CDR3 is made up of 13 amino acids. Trimming stripped 5 bases from V and 5 bases from J, with 13 bases between. CDR3 sequence (DNA): TGCGCCAGCAGCACAGAGGGACCTGACGAGCAGTACTTC. It is translated as CASSTEGPDEQYF.

A few counts support this clonotype. This chain links TRBV29-1 with TRBJ2-7, with a weak D call TRBD1 (6 bases). The germline V and J ends were trimmed by 4 bases and 0 bases, with 10 bases remaining between them. The CDR3 runs 13 residues. Germline lookup yields CDR1 SQVTM and CDR2 ANQGSEA. The CDR3 reads CSVGQGSSYEQYF. CDR3 DNA sequence: TGCAGCGTTGGCCAGGGGTCCTCCTACGAGCAGTACTTC.

About this clonotype: This CDR3 fails to terminate in the conserved phenylalanine or tryptophan, so it likely reflects a read error. The DNA is left out, because the CDR3 cannot be placed on it with certainty; the CDR3 is given as TCRdb lists it. The chain has TRBV6-4 and TRBJ2-1; TRBD1, as called in the table, went unchecked against the DNA. Germline CDR1 reads MRHNA; CDR2 reads SNTAGT. From its first to its last residue, the CDR3 has 12 amino acids. The CDR3 reads CASSTESGGANT.

To note about this clonotype: A read error is likely, as this CDR3 ends without the conserved phenylalanine or tryptophan. The limits of the CDR3 on the DNA are not certain, so only TCRdb's listed CDR3 is given. The chain couples TRBV29-1 to TRBJ2-7; TRBD1 was called by the table and not checked on the DNA. The V gene's germline CDR1 is SQVTM and CDR2 ANQGSEA. Inclusive of both ends, the CDR3 amounts to 11 amino acids. CDR3 region: CSVEDGARNYI.

This clonotype was picked up a small number of times. The rearrangement uses TRBV28 and TRBJ1-2, with D possibly TRBD1 on 6 matching bases. The CDR3 is 13 amino acids. The V gene lost 7 bases and the J gene lost 6 bases, with 15 bases spanning the gap. Per germline, CDR1 MDHEN and CDR2 SYDVKM. For the CDR3, the DNA is TGTGCCAGCATGTTCAGGGGTATGGATGGCTACACCTTC. Translated: CASMFRGMDGYTF.

V usage is TRBV7-2 and J usage is TRBJ1-6; tentative D call: TRBD1 (6 bases). CDR3 size: 16 residues. The V end was cut by 5 bases, the J end by 7 bases, with 18 bases between. The germline CDR1 and CDR2 sequences are SGHTA and FQGNSA. The chain's CDR3 is CASSQAGEPRNSPLHF. In DNA, the CDR3 is TGTGCCAGCAGCCAGGCAGGGGAACCAAGAAATTCACCCCTCCACTTT.

Concerning this clonotype itself: The junction shows a germline mismatch at one end, possibly a read error. The chain couples TRBV7-9 to TRBJ2-1; TRBD1 matches 8 bases. CDR3 length equals 15 residues. Germline-derived CDR1 and CDR2 are SEHNR and FQNEAQ (reference sequence). Here the CDR3 reads CASSTTGAIDNEQSF. The CDR3, as DNA: TGTGCCAGCAGTACGACAGGGGCAATTGACAATGAGCAGTCCTTC.

This chain joins TRBV10-3 and TRBJ1-1, with TRBD1 matching 10 bases. This CDR3 has 15 residues. Germline trimming cut 7 bases from V and 0 bases from J; bases unmatched to any gene: 5. CDR1 ENHRY and CDR2 SYGVKD come from the germline V gene. CDR3 sequence reads: CAIKGTGVMNTEAFF. CDR3 sequence (DNA): TGTGCCATCAAAGGGACAGGGGTTATGAACACTGAAGCTTTCTTT.

The table lists this clonotype with a few counts. The chain employs TRBV9 and TRBJ2-7; 8 nucleotides agree with TRBD1. Per germline, CDR1 SGDLS and CDR2 YYNGEE. The V and J ends lost 5 bases and 4 bases, in that order; junction bases with no gene match: 11. The CDR3 extends over 15 amino acids. The CDR3 DNA is TGTGCCAGCAGTCACCCAAGGACAGGGAAGTACGAGCAGTACTTC. Translating gives CASSHPRTGKYEQYF. Complete variable domain (other parts from reference TRBV9 and TRBJ2-7): DSGVTQTPKHLITATGQRVTLRCSPRSGDLSVYWYQQSLDQGLQFLIQYYNGEERAKGNILERFSAQQFPDLHSELNLSSLELGDSALYFCASSHPRTGKYEQYFGPGTRLTVT.

Comment on this clonotype: A single base separates this from a much larger clone, so it may be a read error. This CDR3 fails to terminate in the conserved phenylalanine or tryptophan, so it likely reflects a read error. The chain carries TRBV5-6 and TRBJ2-7, with D hard to call. In germline, CDR1 is SGHDT, CDR2 YYEEEE. The CDR3 runs to 11 residues. The V end lost 1 base, the J end lost 7 bases, and 6 bases lay between the germline ends. The CDR3 protein is CASSLSREQYS. As DNA, the CDR3 is TGTGCCAGCAGCTTGTCACGGGAGCAGTACTCC.

The V and J genes are TRBV7-3 and TRBJ2-1; the match to TRBD2 covers 12 bases. The J segment lost 9 bases and the V segment lost 5 bases, leaving 8 bases of the junction unmatched. Germline lookup yields CDR1 SGHTA and CDR2 FQGTGA. The CDR3 runs 15 residues. CDR3 in DNA: TGTGCCAGCAGCCCGCGGACTAGCGGGAAGGGTGAGCAGTTCTTC. As protein: CASSPRTSGKGEQFF.